A single sample gave rise to the 32 T cell receptor beta chains below, sequenced in a study of blood T cell repertoires in COVID-19. Assay: immunoSEQ multiplex PCR; the TCRdb copy retains only in-frame clones and omits some. Of under 250,000 clones listed, 65% to 90% are singletons. The sample consisted of PBMCs or T cells enriched from blood (not recorded which). Receptors were obtained from a woman between 45 and 60 years old with acute COVID-19.

Here the CDR3 reads CASSAGQVMNTEAFF. Written as DNA, the CDR3 is TGCGCCAGCAGCGCTGGACAGGTCATGAACACTGAAGCTTTCTTT. The chain recombines TRBV5-1 with TRBJ1-1, with 7 bases aligning to TRBD1. The CDR3 contains 15 residues. Losses at the gene ends were 4 bases for V and 0 bases for J; bases not matched to a gene: 6. From germline, CDR1 is SGHRS and CDR2 YFSETQ.

This chain connects TRBV6-2 or TRBV6-3 to TRBJ2-5; TRBD2 aligns across 7 bases. With V trimmed by 4 bases and J by 9 bases, 8 bases remained unmatched. The CDR3 loop spans 13 amino acids. CDR1 and CDR2 (germline): MNHEY, SVGEGT. The CDR3 DNA follows: TGTGCCAGCAGTTTACGGGAGGTTCAGGCCCAGTACTTC. This encodes CASSLREVQAQYF.

This chain links TRBV3-1 (or the pseudogene TRBV3-2) with TRBJ1-4; TRBD1 is a possible D gene (5 bases). Germline CDR1 reads LGHDT; CDR2 reads YNNKEL (reference sequence). The CDR3 consists of 12 residues. V lost 6 bases, J lost 10 bases, and 12 bases lay in between. The CDR3 sequence: CASSPGFGKLFF. The DNA for the CDR3 is TGTGCCAGCAGTCCAGGGTTCGGAAAACTGTTTTTT.

This clone was counted only a few times. The gene calls are TRBV19 and TRBJ2-7; TRBD1 matches at 9 bases. CDR1 is LNHDA and CDR2 is SQIVND in the germline V gene (reference sequence). The CDR3 totals 13 residues. Trimming at V came to 5 bases and at J to 7 bases, leaving 6 bases not matched to a gene. CDR3 nucleotide sequence: TGTGCCAGTAGTTCTACAGGGGGCGGTGAGCAGTACTTC. It is translated as CASSSTGGGEQYF.

This rearrangement joins TRBV7-9 to TRBJ2-2; a possible D gene is TRBD2 (5 bases). CDR3 length equals 15 residues. CDR1 and CDR2 (germline): SEHNR, FQNEAQ (reference sequence). Between the trimmed V and J ends, which lost 0 bases and 6 bases, there was a span of 11 bases. The CDR3 sequence is CASSLAGRPPGELFF. CDR3 sequence (DNA): TGTGCCAGCAGCTTAGCAGGGAGACCGCCCGGGGAGCTGTTTTTT.

The chain has TRBV19 and TRBJ1-2, with TRBD1 matching 7 bases. Germline CDR1 LNHDA, CDR2 SQIVND (reference sequence). The V segment lost 6 bases and the J segment 4 bases; nucleotides outside the gene matches: 14. This CDR3 is built from 16 residues. The CDR3 DNA is TGTGCCAGTAGCAAGGGACAGCGGGCTTTCCTCTATGGCTACACCTTC. Protein product: CASSKGQRAFLYGYTF.

The chain uses TRBV21-1 and TRBJ1-5. TRBV21-1 is flagged as a pseudogene. The CDR3 consists of 19 residues. The CDR3 DNA reads TGTGCCAGCAGCAAAGTTCTCTTGGGGGGGGAGAGTAGCAATCAGCCCCAGCATTTT. Protein sequence: CASSKVLLGGESSNQPQHF.

The V gene is TRBV25-1, the J gene TRBJ2-7, with a weak D call TRBD2 (5 bases). This CDR3 region has 15 residues. V dropped 6 bases and J dropped 3 bases, with 18 bases sitting between them. Germline V gives CDR1 MGHDK, CDR2 SYGVNS. The CDR3 DNA is TGTGCCAGCAGGGATTCTGGACTGTCAGACTACGAGCAGTACTTC. Translating gives CASRDSGLSDYEQYF.

V gene TRBV5-1 combines with J gene TRBJ1-2; possibly TRBD1 for D (6 bases). V was shortened by 4 bases and J by 0 bases, with 13 bases between the two germline ends. This CDR3 is 15 amino acids long. Per germline, CDR1 SGHRS and CDR2 YFSETQ. The CDR3 region is CASSKTGQANYGYTF. For the CDR3, the DNA is TGCGCCAGCAGCAAAACAGGGCAAGCTAACTATGGCTACACCTTC.

In its sample, this clone was seen once. V gene TRBV6-5 combines with J gene TRBJ1-2; no firm D call. Germline assignment: CDR1 MNHEY and CDR2 SVGAGI. V was cut by 4 bases and J by 3 bases, with 6 bases left in between. The CDR3 is made up of 12 amino acids. The DNA of the CDR3 is TGTGCCAGCAGTTCTGTCGACTATGGCTACACCTTC. Translated: CASSSVDYGYTF.

The V and J genes are TRBV19 and TRBJ1-2, with 9 nucleotides matching TRBD1. This CDR3 region has 16 residues. J lost 8 bases, V lost 8 bases, and 18 bases had no gene match. CDR1 and CDR2 from the germline V gene are LNHDA and SQIVND (reference sequence). The CDR3 DNA reads as TGTGCCAGTGAAGGGACAGGGAGGGGTCAAGTAAGCGGCTACACCTTC. Translated, it gives CASEGTGRGQVSGYTF.

The chain joins TRBV5-6 to TRBJ1-3, with D uncertain. The CDR3 runs to 15 residues. The germline V gene has CDR1 SGHDT and CDR2 YYEEEE. Trimming removed 4 bases from V and 0 bases from J, with 11 bases in between. CDR3 sequence: CASSHTTSSGNTIYF. The CDR3, as DNA: TGTGCCAGCAGCCACACAACAAGCTCTGGAAACACCATATATTTT. The full variable domain, its missing parts supplied by reference TRBV5-6 and TRBJ1-3, is DAGVTQSPTHLIKTRGQQVTLRCSPKSGHDTVSWYQQALGQGPQFIFQYYEEEERQRGNFPDRFSGHQFPNYSSELNVNALLLGDSALYLCASSHTTSSGNTIYFGEGSWLTVV.

This clone was seen a handful of times. The gene calls are TRBV5-4 and TRBJ1-1, with 8 bases matching TRBD1. The length of the CDR3 is 16 residues. The ends lost 4 bases at V and 1 base at J; junction bases unmatched: 9. Germline CDR1 reads SGHNT; CDR2 reads YYREEE (reference sequence). This CDR3 is CASSPPGTGWNTEAFF. The CDR3 bases are TGTGCCAGCAGCCCACCCGGGACAGGCTGGAACACTGAAGCTTTCTTT.

This sequence joins TRBV5-1 and TRBJ1-1; 7 nucleotides line up with TRBD1. Germline CDR1 and CDR2: SGHRS and YFSETQ. Germline trimming cut 3 bases from V and 5 bases from J; bases unmatched to any gene: 10. There are 15 residues in the CDR3. The CDR3 loop reads CASSSDREVRTEAFF. The CDR3, as DNA: TGCGCCAGCAGCTCTGACAGGGAGGTTAGGACTGAAGCTTTCTTT.

This chain connects TRBV7-9 to TRBJ1-1; 9 bases map to TRBD1. V dropped 3 bases and J dropped 3; count of bases not matched to a gene: 5. CDR3 length: 15 residues. Germline V gives CDR1 SEHNR, CDR2 FQNEAQ (reference sequence). CDR3 nucleotide sequence: TGTGCCAGCAGCTTGTACAGGGGGCGGGACACTGAAGCTTTCTTT. This translates into CASSLYRGRDTEAFF.

The chain employs TRBV19 and TRBJ1-5; 8 nucleotides match TRBD1. The CDR3 consists of 16 residues. Germline assignment: CDR1 LNHDA and CDR2 SQIVND (reference sequence). V shed 7 bases and J 4 bases; nucleotides not matched to a gene: 12. DNA for the CDR3: TGTGCCAGTAACACCTACACGACAGGGGCTAATCAGCCCCAGCATTTT. Encoded protein: CASNTYTTGANQPQHF.

J is TRBJ2-6 and V is TRBV7-2, with 11 bases aligning to TRBD1. Per the germline V gene, CDR1 is SGHTA and CDR2 is FQGNSA. The CDR3 loop spans 18 amino acids. V was clipped by 5 bases and J by 0 bases; unmatched bases: 6. The CDR3 sequence is CASSPWDRGGSGANVLTF. CDR3 nucleotides: TGTGCCAGCAGCCCCTGGGACAGGGGGGGCTCTGGGGCCAACGTCCTGACTTTC.

This clone occurred once. The chain joins TRBV15 to TRBJ2-7; D is unclear. There are 14 residues in the CDR3. Trimming took off 0 bases at V and 2 bases at J, with 8 bases between the two ends. From germline, CDR1 is LNHNV and CDR2 YYDKDF (reference sequence). CDR3 nucleotide sequence: TGTGCCACCAGCAGAGATCGGTTAACCTACGAGCAGTACTTC. As protein: CATSRDRLTYEQYF.

In this sample, this clone turned up a few times. The chain links TRBV6-5 to TRBJ2-5; 7 nucleotides line up with TRBD1. Germline trimming cut 3 bases from V and 2 bases from J; bases unmatched to any gene: 9. The V gene's germline CDR1 is MNHEY and CDR2 SVGAGI. CDR3 length equals 16 residues. The CDR3 DNA sequence: TGTGCCAGCAGTTATTCTAGGGGGCTGGGGCAAGAGACCCAGTACTTC. Protein product: CASSYSRGLGQETQYF.

Details on this clone: The sample contains more than one DNA sequence encoding this CDR3. The chain has TRBV30 and TRBJ1-3; D uncertain. The CDR3 totals 13 residues. The V end was cut by 2 bases, the J end by 0 bases, with 5 bases between. Germline V gives CDR1 GTSNPN, CDR2 SVGIG (reference sequence). The CDR3 sequence: CAWSTGSGNTIYF. The CDR3 DNA follows: TGTGCCTGGAGTACGGGCTCTGGAAACACCATATATTTT.

The chain joins TRBV19 to TRBJ1-3, with D perhaps matching TRBD1 (6 bases). The CDR3 loop spans 15 amino acids. Germline values: CDR1 LNHDA, CDR2 SQIVND (reference sequence). V was clipped by 7 bases and J by 2 bases, with 15 bases between them. This CDR3 is CASTQSQGPGNTIYF. DNA of the CDR3: TGTGCCAGTACCCAAAGTCAGGGGCCTGGAAACACCATATATTTT.

V is TRBV7-2 and J is TRBJ2-1, with 11 positions matching TRBD2. The CDR3 consists of 16 residues. J gave up 4 bases and V 2 bases, and 4 bases lay outside the gene matches. In germline, CDR1 is SGHTA, CDR2 FQGNSA. CDR3 region: CASSLLLAGGYNEQFF. The CDR3 DNA reads TGTGCCAGCAGCTTACTCCTAGCGGGGGGTTACAATGAGCAGTTCTTC.

The genes are TRBV9 and TRBJ2-3, with 10 bases fitting TRBD1. Germline V gene sequence: CDR1 SGDLS, CDR2 YYNGEE. The CDR3 spans 16 residues. The ends lost 4 bases at V and 2 bases at J; junction bases unmatched: 7. As DNA, the CDR3 is TGTGCCAGCAGCCCTGGGACAGGGGCTTCCACAGATACGCAGTATTTT. This sequence encodes CASSPGTGASTDTQYF.

The rearrangement joins TRBV9 to TRBJ1-2, with TRBD1 as a possible D gene (6 bases). This CDR3 spans 18 amino acids. Looked up from germline, CDR1 is SGDLS and CDR2 is YYNGEE. Trimming cost V 3 bases and J 2 bases, with 23 bases left between them. CDR3: CASSEERSWTAENYGYTF. CDR3 nucleotide sequence: TGTGCCAGCAGCGAGGAGAGGAGTTGGACAGCCGAGAACTATGGCTACACCTTC.

The V and J genes are TRBV11-2 and TRBJ2-4; D may be TRBD2 (5 bases). Trimming took 5 bases from V and 7 from J, leaving 9 bases between them. The CDR3 runs to 12 residues. Germline V gene sequence: CDR1 SGHAT, CDR2 FQNNGV. This CDR3 reads CASSRERNIQYF. The DNA for the CDR3 is TGTGCCAGCAGCCGGGAAAGGAACATTCAGTACTTC.

The chain combines TRBV4-1 with TRBJ1-1, with TRBD1 identical over 9 bases. Germline values: CDR1 MGHRA, CDR2 YSYEKL. Unmatched junction bases numbered 6, after V lost 0 bases and J lost 1 base. CDR3 size: 17 residues. CDR3 sequence reads: CASSQDRGQGSNTEAFF. In nucleotides, the CDR3 is TGCGCCAGCAGCCAAGACCGGGGACAGGGATCGAACACTGAAGCTTTCTTT.

The chain combines TRBV7-9 with TRBJ2-7, with 7 positions matching TRBD1. V was pared by 5 bases and J by 5 bases, with 15 bases of the junction left unmatched. The CDR3 consists of 16 residues. The germline CDR1 and CDR2 sequences are SEHNR and FQNEAQ (reference sequence). The CDR3 DNA follows: TGTGCCAGCAGCCCTTATACCGCCAGGGGGACCCACGAGCAGTACTTC. Its translation: CASSPYTARGTHEQYF.

The chain carries TRBV30 and TRBJ2-3; 10 positions match TRBD2. Germline CDR1 reads GTSNPN; CDR2 reads SVGIG (reference sequence). V gave up 8 bases and J gave up 4 bases; unmatched junction bases: 3. This CDR3 has 12 residues. Here the CDR3 reads CAESGGADTQYF. CDR3 bases: TGTGCCGAGAGCGGGGGGGCAGATACGCAGTATTTT.

This rearrangement joins TRBV6-6 to TRBJ1-2; the D is unclear. This CDR3 is 13 amino acids long. Germline lookup yields CDR1 MNHNY and CDR2 SVGAGI (reference sequence). The germline V and J ends were trimmed by 6 bases and 4 bases, with 12 bases remaining between them. The CDR3 sequence: CASRYEITYGYTF. DNA for the CDR3: TGTGCCAGCAGATACGAGATTACCTATGGCTACACCTTC.

The chain couples TRBV5-4 to TRBJ1-1; the D is unclear. Germline V lookup: CDR1 SGHNT, CDR2 YYREEE (reference sequence). The V end was cut by 0 bases, the J end by 3 bases, with 6 bases between. This CDR3 is built from 13 residues. CDR3 residues: CASSLERDTEAFF. The CDR3 DNA reads TGTGCCAGCAGCTTGGAGAGGGACACTGAAGCTTTCTTT.

The genes are TRBV5-1 and TRBJ2-5; TRBD2 agrees at 10 bases. V lost 1 base and J lost 5; bases outside the gene matches: 5. Germline V gene sequence: CDR1 SGHRS, CDR2 YFSETQ. The CDR3 spans 15 residues. CDR3 residues: CASSLTSGETETQYF. CDR3 nucleotides: TGCGCCAGCAGCTTGACTAGCGGGGAAACGGAGACCCAGTACTTC.

The CDR3 region is CASSLGMGDTEAFF. The CDR3 DNA reads as TGTGCCAGCAGCTTGGGCATGGGCGACACTGAAGCTTTCTTT. The chain carries TRBV5-6 and TRBJ1-1; D not resolved. The CDR3 runs 14 residues. The ends were cut back, 0 bases at V and 3 bases at J, with 9 bases in the middle. Germline V lookup: CDR1 SGHDT, CDR2 YYEEEE.